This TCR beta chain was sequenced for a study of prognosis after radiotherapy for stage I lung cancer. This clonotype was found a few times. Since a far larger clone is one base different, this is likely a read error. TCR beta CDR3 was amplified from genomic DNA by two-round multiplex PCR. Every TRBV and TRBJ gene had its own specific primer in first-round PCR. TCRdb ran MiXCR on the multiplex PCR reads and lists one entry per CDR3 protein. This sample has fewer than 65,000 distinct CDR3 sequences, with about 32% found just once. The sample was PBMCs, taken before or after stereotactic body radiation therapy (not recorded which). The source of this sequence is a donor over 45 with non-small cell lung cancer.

CDR3 in amino acids: CASISNEVEGFEQYF. CDR3 bases: TGTGCCAGCATCTCCAACGAGGTGGAGGGTTTCGAGCAGTACTTC. The chain has TRBV7-2 and TRBJ2-7, with a tentative D call TRBD2 (6 bases). Trimming shortened V by 7 bases and J by 6 bases, and 22 bases separated the two germline ends. Germline V gene lookup returns CDR1 SGHTA and CDR2 FQGNSA. The CDR3 extends over 15 amino acids.